The present T cell receptor (beta chain) was sequenced within a study of blood T cell repertoires in COVID-19. Overall study context: PBMCs, B-cell-depleted T cells, or T cells provided the cDNA or gDNA that made up the material.

In the original processing: Estimated nucleated cell counts came from reference gene primer amplification. Repertoires were generated with immunoSEQ multiplex PCR, while TCRdb's copy carries only in-frame clones and drops some. V and J calls plus clone size are reproduced from that table; the DNA served to infer D and trimming. There are 50,000 to 70,000 clones in the sample; 70% to 85% occur only once, and less than 6.5% lies in the top ten. The TCR comes from a woman aged 60-75 years with acute or convalescent COVID-19. Source material: peripheral blood.

Here the CDR3 reads CSASRTGNQPQHF. The CDR3 DNA is TGCAGTGCTAGTAGAACAGGCAATCAGCCCCAGCATTTT. This chain links TRBV20-1 with TRBJ1-5; D is unclear. The CDR3 is made up of 13 amino acids. The germline gives CDR1 DFQATT, CDR2 SNEGSKA (reference sequence). Trimming shortened V by 3 bases and J by 2 bases, and 8 bases separated the two germline ends.